These 31 T cell receptor beta chains came from one sample sequenced in a study of blood T cell repertoires in COVID-19. Clones were read by immunoSEQ multiplex PCR, and TCRdb kept only the in-frame ones, dropping some. Of around 200,000 clones listed, 85% to 90% were seen once; the top ten hold less than 4.5%. The sample comprised peripheral blood. These TCRs come from a man between 50 and 59 years old with acute or convalescent COVID-19.

The chain uses TRBV7-6 and TRBJ2-3; 14 nucleotides align to TRBD2. This CDR3 has 16 amino acids. Germline assignment: CDR1 SGHVS and CDR2 FNYEAQ. V shed 2 bases and J 5 bases; nucleotides not matched to a gene: 3. The CDR3 loop is CASSLMGLAGEDTQYF. As DNA, the CDR3 is TGTGCCAGCAGCTTAATGGGACTAGCGGGGGAAGATACGCAGTATTTT.

V is TRBV20-1 and J is TRBJ1-1; the D gene is possibly TRBD1 (5 bases). V was shortened by 3 bases and J by 1 base, with 15 bases between the two germline ends. Germline assignment: CDR1 DFQATT and CDR2 SNEGSKA (reference sequence). The CDR3 is 15 amino acids. The CDR3 DNA is TGCAGTGCTAGTAACGCAGGGCAGACGAACACTGAAGCTTTCTTT. Its protein is CSASNAGQTNTEAFF.

This clone was counted only a few times. The chain is built from TRBV5-1 and TRBJ2-1; a weak D match, TRBD1 (5 bases). Germline V gene data show CDR1 as SGHRS and CDR2 as YFSETQ. The V gene lost 0 bases and the J gene lost 5 bases, with 9 bases spanning the gap. This CDR3 is 14 amino acids long. The CDR3 DNA sequence: TGCGCCAGCAGCTTGGACAGGCCTAACAATGAGCAGTTCTTC. Translating it yields CASSLDRPNNEQFF. Full variable domain (missing parts from reference TRBV5-1 and TRBJ2-1): KAGVTQTPRYLIKTRGQQVTLSCSPISGHRSVSWYQQTPGQGLQFLFEYFSETQRNKGNFPGRFSGRQFSNSRSEMNVSTLELGDSALYLCASSLDRPNNEQFFGPGTRLTVL.

The chain combines TRBV13 with TRBJ2-2; 7 positions match TRBD1. CDR1 PRHDT and CDR2 FYEKMQ come from the germline V gene (reference sequence). V dropped 0 bases and J dropped 13; count of bases not matched to a gene: 2. The CDR3 covers 12 residues. DNA of the CDR3: TGTGCCAGCAGCTTAGGGACAGGGTGGCTGTTTTTT. The encoded protein is CASSLGTGWLFF.

V usage is TRBV4-1 and J usage is TRBJ1-2; weak D call: TRBD1 (6 bases). V lost 3 bases and J 4 bases, leaving 18 bases between the germline ends. From germline, CDR1 is MGHRA and CDR2 YSYEKL. The CDR3 is made up of 16 amino acids. The CDR3 sequence: CASSQATGNRVYGYTF. CDR3 DNA sequence: TGCGCCAGCAGCCAGGCTACAGGGAATCGGGTCTATGGCTACACCTTC.

The chain is built from TRBV28 and TRBJ1-6, with TRBD1 identical over 7 bases. The CDR3 runs 18 residues. Germline values: CDR1 MDHEN, CDR2 SYDVKM. After removal of 2 bases from V and 0 bases from J, the junction contained 7 bases not matched to a gene. The CDR3 DNA reads TGTGCCAGCAGTTTAGGACCGGGACAGCCCTCCTATAATTCACCCCTCCACTTT. Its protein product is CASSLGPGQPSYNSPLHF.

The gene calls are TRBV19 and TRBJ2-1; D perhaps matches TRBD1 (5 bases). Germline V lookup: CDR1 LNHDA, CDR2 SQIVND (reference sequence). V shed 6 bases and J shed 5 bases, with 14 bases lying between them. This CDR3 is 14 amino acids long. CDR3 nucleotides: TGTGCCAGTAGCAGGACAAGAAACAACAATGAGCAGTTCTTC. This encodes CASSRTRNNNEQFF.

The chain couples TRBV29-1 to TRBJ2-1; possible D gene TRBD2, 5 bases. The germline V gene has CDR1 SQVTM and CDR2 ANQGSEA. V shed 2 bases and J shed 4 bases, with 12 bases lying between them. The CDR3 has 14 residues. The CDR3 reads CSVELEAAYNEQFF. Here the CDR3 DNA reads TGCAGCGTTGAATTGGAGGCAGCTTACAATGAGCAGTTCTTC.

The rearrangement joins TRBV4-1 to TRBJ1-2, with 11 bases that match TRBD1. J gave up 4 bases and V 2 bases, and 6 bases lay outside the gene matches. Looked up from germline, CDR1 is MGHRA and CDR2 is YSYEKL. This CDR3 contains 16 residues. The CDR3 nucleotides read TGCGCCAGCAGCCAAATGGGGACAGGGGGTTCCTATGGCTACACCTTC. This codes for CASSQMGTGGSYGYTF.

The chain joins TRBV29-1 to TRBJ2-1, with D possibly matching TRBD1 (7 bases). Germline V lookup: CDR1 SQVTM, CDR2 ANQGSEA. The V end lost 5 bases, the J end lost 0 bases, and 17 bases lay between the germline ends. The CDR3 is 16 residues long. The CDR3 region has the DNA TGCAGCGTTAACAGGGGACTCCCGAGCTCCTACAATGAGCAGTTCTTC. Its protein product is CSVNRGLPSSYNEQFF.

The J gene is TRBJ1-6, the V gene TRBV7-2, with D possibly being TRBD1 (5 bases). Germline assignment: CDR1 SGHTA and CDR2 FQGNSA. The CDR3 is 13 amino acids. The germline V and J ends were trimmed by 4 bases and 10 bases, with 11 bases remaining between them. The CDR3 sequence is CASSSRVGSPLHF. DNA for the CDR3: TGTGCCAGCAGCTCCAGGGTTGGCTCACCCCTCCACTTT.

The chain links TRBV6-5 to TRBJ1-3; D is uncertain. V was trimmed by 5 bases and J by 0 bases, leaving 11 bases between them. The CDR3 spans 15 residues. In germline, CDR1 is MNHEY, CDR2 SVGAGI. The CDR3 nucleotides read TGTGCCAGCAGTCCACCTATAACCTCTGGAAACACCATATATTTT. Translation: CASSPPITSGNTIYF.

The chain recombines TRBV7-6 with TRBJ1-3; D is ambiguous. Trimming shortened V by 1 base and J by 8 bases, and 6 bases separated the two germline ends. The CDR3 consists of 12 residues. Looked up from germline, CDR1 is SGHVS and CDR2 is FNYEAQ. CDR3 sequence (DNA): TGTGCCAGCAGCTTAGGGGAGGACACCATATATTTT. Amino acids: CASSLGEDTIYF.

This clone was detected once. The chain recombines TRBV5-1 with TRBJ1-4, with D possibly being TRBD1 (5 bases). Germline-derived CDR1 and CDR2 are SGHRS and YFSETQ. CDR3 length: 14 residues. Deletions cut 5 bases from V and 8 bases from J, with 16 bases between. The DNA of the CDR3 is TGCGCCAGCAGTACGTGGGCAGGGCGCGAAAAACTGTTTTTT. Its translation: CASSTWAGREKLFF.

The rearrangement links TRBV6-1 to TRBJ1-2; D is perhaps TRBD1 (5 bases). Trimming stripped 1 base from V and 2 bases from J, with 8 bases between. Germline CDR1 and CDR2: MNHNS and SASEGT. This CDR3 spans 14 amino acids. The CDR3 bases are TGTGCCAGCAGTGAAGGACAGCACAACTATGGCTACACCTTC. Protein product: CASSEGQHNYGYTF.

Of note for this clone: The same CDR3 can be traced to other DNA sequences in this sample. The V gene is TRBV10-3, the J gene TRBJ2-7; D unresolved. Trimming took 0 bases from V and 3 from J, leaving 6 bases between them. CDR1 and CDR2 from the germline V gene are ENHRY and SYGVKD. This CDR3 region has 13 residues. The chain's CDR3 is CAISESNGYEQYF. The CDR3 DNA is TGTGCCATCAGTGAGTCGAACGGCTACGAGCAGTACTTC.

The V gene is TRBV19, the J gene TRBJ1-4; the D gene is possibly TRBD1 (6 bases). Germline values: CDR1 LNHDA, CDR2 SQIVND (reference sequence). V was shortened by 4 bases and J by 5 bases, with 11 bases between the two germline ends. The CDR3 has 14 amino acids. The DNA of the CDR3 is TGTGCCAGTAGTAGTGACAGGAGAAATGAAAAACTGTTTTTT. Translation: CASSSDRRNEKLFF.

This clone was recorded once. V and J are TRBV2 and TRBJ1-5; D possibly corresponds to TRBD1 (5 bases). Germline CDR1 is SNHLY and CDR2 is FYNNEI. This CDR3 has 13 residues. V was trimmed by 5 bases and J by 6 bases, leaving 11 bases between them. The CDR3 sequence: CASSQGGAQPQHF. The CDR3 DNA is TGTGCCAGCAGTCAGGGAGGGGCTCAGCCCCAGCATTTT.

The V gene is TRBV9, the J gene TRBJ1-2, with 7 bases fitting TRBD1. This CDR3 has 12 amino acids. J lost 8 bases, V lost 5 bases, and 6 bases had no gene match. Looked up from germline, CDR1 is SGDLS and CDR2 is YYNGEE. CDR3 amino acids: CASRKGAGGYTF. Here the CDR3 DNA reads TGTGCCAGCAGGAAGGGGGCTGGGGGCTACACCTTC.

This clone was counted a single time. J is TRBJ1-6 and V is TRBV11-2, with 8 bases fitting TRBD1. Unmatched junction bases numbered 2, after V lost 5 bases and J lost 5 bases. Germline assignment: CDR1 SGHAT and CDR2 FQNNGV. The CDR3 loop spans 14 amino acids. CDR3 in amino acids: CASSGQGDNSPLHF. In DNA form, the CDR3 reads TGTGCCAGCAGCGGACAGGGTGATAATTCACCCCTCCACTTT.

This clone was found a few times. The same CDR3 is also encoded by other DNA sequences in this sample. This rearrangement joins TRBV11-2 to TRBJ1-1, with TRBD1 as a possible D gene (6 bases). Trimming stripped 1 base from V and 1 base from J, with 7 bases between. CDR1 and CDR2 from the germline V gene are SGHAT and FQNNGV. The CDR3 contains 14 residues. CDR3 sequence (DNA): TGTGCCAGCAGCTTAGCGGGACAGAACACTGAAGCTTTCTTT. This encodes CASSLAGQNTEAFF.

The rearrangement uses TRBV29-1 and TRBJ1-2; D possibly corresponds to TRBD1 (6 bases). Trimming took off 2 bases at V and 8 bases at J, with 15 bases between the two ends. This CDR3 contains 13 residues. CDR1 is SQVTM and CDR2 is ANQGSEA in the germline V gene. DNA of the CDR3: TGCAGCGTTGAAAGGGACACAGGGATCGGCTACACCTTC. Its protein is CSVERDTGIGYTF. The full variable domain, its missing parts supplied by reference TRBV29-1 and TRBJ1-2, is SAVISQKPSRDICQRGTSLTIQCQVDSQVTMMFWYRQQPGQSLTLIATANQGSEATYESGFVIDKFPISRPNLTFSTLTVSNMSPEDSSIYLCSVERDTGIGYTFGSGTRLTVV.

The chain uses TRBV5-4 and TRBJ2-1; TRBD1 is a possible D gene (6 bases). This CDR3 is built from 13 residues. The germline V and J ends were trimmed by 4 bases and 10 bases, with 15 bases remaining between them. Germline-derived CDR1 and CDR2 are SGHNT and YYREEE (reference sequence). Here the CDR3 reads CASSADPGQEQFF. CDR3 sequence (DNA): TGTGCCAGCAGCGCGGATCCGGGACAAGAGCAGTTCTTC. Complete variable domain (other parts from reference TRBV5-4 and TRBJ2-1): ETGVTQSPTHLIKTRGQQVTLRCSSQSGHNTVSWYQQALGQGPQFIFQYYREEENGRGNFPPRFSGLQFPNYSSELNVNALELDDSALYLCASSADPGQEQFFGPGTRLTVL.

The chain links TRBV12-5 to TRBJ1-5; a possible D gene is TRBD1 (5 bases). The CDR3 extends over 13 amino acids. Trimming stripped 7 bases from V and 3 bases from J, with 10 bases between. Germline V lookup: CDR1 LGHNT, CDR2 FRNRAP. DNA for the CDR3: TGTGCTAGTGAGGGGCAGGCCAATCAGCCCCAGCATTTT. This encodes CASEGQANQPQHF.

This chain links TRBV2 with TRBJ1-2; unclear D gene. Germline V gene data show CDR1 as SNHLY and CDR2 as FYNNEI. The CDR3 loop spans 13 amino acids. V was clipped by 4 bases and J by 3 bases, with 9 bases between them. The CDR3 here is CASSAEQDYGYTF. The CDR3 DNA follows: TGTGCCAGCAGTGCCGAACAAGACTATGGCTACACCTTC.

CDR3 sequence (DNA): TGTGCCAGCAGCGCTTCGGGGGGTCGGGAAGAGACCCAGTACTTC. Amino acids: CASSASGGREETQYF. The chain has TRBV9 and TRBJ2-5; 7 nucleotides agree with TRBD2. V lost 3 bases and J lost 3; bases outside the gene matches: 8. Germline lookup yields CDR1 SGDLS and CDR2 YYNGEE. This CDR3 region has 15 residues.

The CDR3 spells CASSAGDGRTDTQYF. The CDR3 DNA reads as TGTGCCAGCAGTGCGGGGGACGGCAGGACAGATACGCAGTATTTT. V is TRBV2 and J is TRBJ2-3; tentatively, D is TRBD2 (6 bases). Germline loops: CDR1 SNHLY, CDR2 FYNNEI. The germline V and J ends were trimmed by 4 bases and 3 bases, with 14 bases remaining between them. The CDR3 sequence is 15 residues long.

This sequence joins TRBV11-2 and TRBJ1-1; D ambiguous. The ends were cut back, 2 bases at V and 4 bases at J, with 17 bases in the middle. The CDR3 totals 16 residues. CDR1 SGHAT and CDR2 FQNNGV come from the germline V gene. The DNA for the CDR3 is TGTGCCAGCAGCTTATCTCCTGGTGGAGCGGGCACTGAAGCTTTCTTT. As protein: CASSLSPGGAGTEAFF.

This rearrangement joins TRBV2 to TRBJ1-6, with 8 positions matching TRBD1. The germline V gene has CDR1 SNHLY and CDR2 FYNNEI. This CDR3 has 15 residues. Trimming at V came to 7 bases and at J to 3 bases, leaving 5 bases not matched to a gene. The CDR3 loop reads CASTLTGGYNSPLHF. In nucleotides, the CDR3 is TGTGCCAGCACCCTCACAGGGGGCTATAATTCACCCCTCCACTTT.

The rearrangement links TRBV27 to TRBJ1-5; TRBD1 matches 7 bases. The CDR3 contains 15 residues. The trim removed 6 bases at V and 3 bases at J, leaving 8 bases unmatched. Germline V gene data show CDR1 as MNHEY and CDR2 as SMNVEV (reference sequence). The CDR3 DNA is TGTGCCAGCAGACTACTGACAGGGAACAATCAGCCCCAGCATTTT. Translated, it gives CASRLLTGNNQPQHF.

The V gene is TRBV19, the J gene TRBJ1-3; 10 positions agree with TRBD1. The V gene end was trimmed by 7 bases and the J gene end by 2 bases; junction bases not matched to a gene: 5. The germline V gene encodes CDR1 LNHDA and CDR2 SQIVND (reference sequence). The CDR3 runs to 15 residues. DNA for the CDR3: TGTGCCAGTAAGATGGGACAGGGGACTGGAAACACCATATATTTT. Translation gives CASKMGQGTGNTIYF.